The clone carrying this T cell receptor beta chain was picked up a small number of times. Its antigen is not known. The data stem from a study of response to subunit inactivated influenza vaccine. Each CDR3 protein is one row after TCRdb ran MiXCR on the RT-PCR reads. The sample lists hundreds of thousands of distinct CDR3 sequences, 7.6% seen once, with 10% to 15% in the top ten. The germline gives CDR1 SGHTA, CDR2 FQGNSA. Trimming at V came to 1 base and at J to 2 bases, leaving 2 bases not matched to a gene. This CDR3 is 15 amino acids long. Notes on the study in general: That few new T cells are recruited by each seasonal influenza vaccination was the authors' suggestion.

The origin of this receptor is a man aged 45-69 years who received an inactivated influenza vaccine. V usage is TRBV7-2 and J usage is TRBJ1-2; 9 bases map to TRBD1. The sample in question was PBMCs from blood, obtained around 25 months after vaccination. CDR3 DNA sequence: TGTGCCAGCAGCTTAGGGGGACAGGGAAACTATGGCTACACCTTC. Its translation is CASSLGGQGNYGYTF.